Listed here is a single T cell receptor (beta chain). Data came from immunoSEQ multiplex PCR; TCRdb stores just in-frame clones and leaves some out. This table has 6,000 to 9,000 clones, 98% appearing once. The entry originates in a study of naive CD8 T cells in extremely preterm neonates. The V segment lost 3 bases and the J segment 3 bases; nucleotides outside the gene matches: 7. This CDR3 spans 15 amino acids. CDR1 is SGHNT and CDR2 is YENEEA in the germline V gene. V is TRBV11-3 and J is TRBJ2-5, with TRBD1 matching 7 bases. Source material: naive CD8+ T cells from blood. The TCR sequence derives from a human donor in good health. The DNA of the CDR3 is TGTGCCAGCAGCTTGGGGGCAGGGGGTAAAGAGACCCAGTACTTC. Protein product: CASSLGAGGKETQYF. Filled out from reference TRBV11-3 and TRBJ2-5, the complete variable domain reads EAGVVQSPRYKIIEKKQPVAFWCNPISGHNTLYWYLQNLGQGPELLIRYENEEAVDDSQLPKDRFSAERLKGVDSTLKIQPAELGDSAVYLCASSLGAGGKETQYFGPGTRLLVL.